The 10 T cell receptor beta chains below all came from one sample that was sequenced in a study of blood T cell repertoires in COVID-19. Using immunoSEQ multiplex PCR, the repertoire was profiled, and TCRdb retains in-frame clones only, with some absent. The sample has under 150,000 clones, approximately 81% seen once. The sample consisted of peripheral blood. These receptors were collected from a human donor in a cohort sampled during active COVID-19.

The rearrangement uses TRBV7-8 and TRBJ1-5, with a tentative D call TRBD1 (5 bases). The germline V and J ends were trimmed by 5 bases and 0 bases, with 11 bases remaining between them. The germline V gene has CDR1 SGHVS and CDR2 FQNEAQ. This CDR3 contains 15 residues. Here the CDR3 reads CASSPRQISNQPQHF. CDR3 nucleotides: TGTGCCAGCAGCCCACGACAGATTAGCAATCAGCCCCAGCATTTT. The full variable domain, rest sourced from reference TRBV7-8 and TRBJ1-5, is GAGVSQSPRYKVAKRGQDVALRCDPISGHVSLFWYQQALGQGPEFLTYFQNEAQLDKSGLPSDRFFAERPEGSVSTLKIQRTQQEDSAVYLCASSPRQISNQPQHFGDGTRLSIL.

The V gene is TRBV12-5, the J gene TRBJ2-2; no reliable D call. V dropped 2 bases and J dropped 6 bases, with 7 bases sitting between them. Germline V gene lookup returns CDR1 LGHNT and CDR2 FRNRAP. CDR3 length: 13 residues. The CDR3 DNA follows: TGTGCTAGTGGTTTGCCCGAGGCCGGGGAGCTGTTTTTT. Encoded protein: CASGLPEAGELFF.

This clone has just a few counts. The chain is built from TRBV14 and TRBJ2-7, with 7 nucleotides matching TRBD1. Germline V gene lookup returns CDR1 SGHDN and CDR2 FVKESK. The length of the CDR3 is 14 residues. Trimming removed 4 bases from V and 3 bases from J; junction bases left unmatched: 6. The CDR3 spells CASSRYRGGYEQYF. The CDR3 nucleotides are TGTGCCAGCAGCCGATACAGGGGTGGCTACGAGCAGTACTTC. The whole variable domain, filled in from reference TRBV14 and TRBJ2-7, reads EAGVTQFPSHSVIEKGQTVTLRCDPISGHDNLYWYRRVMGKEIKFLLHFVKESKQDESGMPNNRFLAERTGGTYSTLKVQPAELEDSGVYFCASSRYRGGYEQYFGPGTRLTVT.

The V call is TRBV28, the J call TRBJ2-7; 7 nucleotides align to TRBD1. Losses at the gene ends were 8 bases for V and 3 bases for J; bases not matched to a gene: 7. The CDR3 covers 13 residues. CDR1 is MDHEN and CDR2 is SYDVKM in the germline V gene. In DNA form, the CDR3 reads TGTGCCAGCGCTGACAGGGACAACTACGAGCAGTACTTC. This codes for CASADRDNYEQYF.

This chain joins TRBV7-2 and TRBJ2-1, with a possible D match to TRBD1 (6 bases). Germline V lookup: CDR1 SGHTA, CDR2 FQGNSA. CDR3 length equals 15 residues. V lost 5 bases and J 6 bases, leaving 17 bases between the germline ends. CDR3 sequence reads: CASSEDQGPSNEQFF. Written as DNA, the CDR3 is TGTGCCAGCAGCGAAGATCAGGGGCCGTCCAATGAGCAGTTCTTC.

The genes are TRBV6-5 and TRBJ2-1, with 8 nucleotides matching TRBD2. The CDR3 contains 14 residues. J was trimmed by 8 bases and V by 7 bases; bases with no gene match: 10. Germline assignment: CDR1 MNHEY and CDR2 SVGAGI. The CDR3 protein is CASTDRGGLYEQFF. The CDR3 DNA sequence: TGTGCCAGCACCGACCGGGGGGGCCTGTATGAGCAGTTCTTC.

The chain is built from TRBV7-9 and TRBJ1-6; D remains unclear. The CDR3 loop spans 13 amino acids. Germline lookup yields CDR1 SEHNR and CDR2 FQNEAQ (reference sequence). V was pared by 0 bases and J by 8 bases, with 5 bases between. Here the CDR3 reads CASSLAGDSPLHF. The CDR3 nucleotides read TGTGCCAGCAGCTTAGCCGGGGATTCACCCCTCCACTTT. The full variable domain, completed using reference TRBV7-9 and TRBJ1-6, is DTGVSQNPRHKITKRGQNVTFRCDPISEHNRLYWYRQTLGQGPEFLTYFQNEAQLEKSRLLSDRFSAERPKGSFSTLEIQRTEQGDSAMYLCASSLAGDSPLHFGNGTRLTVT.

The CDR3: CATSREGRGNTGELFF. CDR3 nucleotide sequence: TGTGCCACCAGCAGAGAGGGGAGGGGCAACACCGGGGAGCTGTTTTTT. The rearrangement joins TRBV15 to TRBJ2-2, with 7 bases lining up with TRBD2. V lost 0 bases and J lost 2; bases outside the gene matches: 3. The germline V gene has CDR1 LNHNV and CDR2 YYDKDF (reference sequence). The CDR3 spans 16 residues.

The chain combines TRBV18 with TRBJ1-5; TRBD1 matches 8 bases. V lost 0 bases and J lost 5; bases outside the gene matches: 9. Germline CDR1 KGHSH, CDR2 LQKENI. The CDR3 contains 17 residues. CDR3 sequence reads: CASSPPRTGKSHQPQHF. The DNA for the CDR3 is TGTGCCAGCTCACCACCCCGGACAGGGAAATCACATCAGCCCCAGCATTTT. Looking up the rest from reference TRBV18 and TRBJ1-5 gives the full variable domain: NAGVMQNPRHLVRRRGQEARLRCSPMKGHSHVYWYRQLPEEGLKFMVYLQKENIIDESGMPKERFSAEFPKEGPSILRIQQVVRGDSAAYFCASSPPRTGKSHQPQHFGDGTRLSIL.

This clone was recorded once. The chain uses TRBV5-1 and TRBJ1-1; 8 nucleotides line up with TRBD1. CDR1 is SGHRS and CDR2 is YFSETQ in the germline V gene. V lost 0 bases, J lost 5 bases, and 6 bases stayed unmatched. The CDR3 totals 15 residues. Here the CDR3 reads CASSLGQGIGTEAFF. The CDR3 DNA sequence: TGCGCCAGCAGCTTGGGACAGGGGATCGGAACTGAAGCTTTCTTT. Full variable domain (rest looked up from reference TRBV5-1 and TRBJ1-1): KAGVTQTPRYLIKTRGQQVTLSCSPISGHRSVSWYQQTPGQGLQFLFEYFSETQRNKGNFPGRFSGRQFSNSRSEMNVSTLELGDSALYLCASSLGQGIGTEAFFGQGTRLTVV.